This record concerns one T cell receptor (beta chain) sequence. What it binds is not known. Per germline, CDR1 SGHNT and CDR2 YYREEE (reference sequence). V gave up 6 bases and J gave up 1 base, with 8 bases separating them. CDR3 length equals 14 residues. Sequencing used immunoSEQ multiplex PCR; TCRdb keeps in-frame clones, though not all of them. Of roughly 63,000 clones listed, under 85% are singletons. These data are taken from a study of OX40 agonist ivuxolimab in advanced cancers. The study, taken as a whole, reports: Doses of 0.1 to 3.0 mg/kg were accompanied by clonal expansion of CD4+ and CD8+ blood T cells by week 6.

Sampling times: baseline, cycle 4 day 1, cycle 7 day 1. The V and J genes are TRBV5-4 and TRBJ2-6; D not resolved. The sequencing here drew on CD4+ or CD8+ T cells sorted from blood, taken in a trial of the OX40 agonist ivuxolimab. The TCR was taken from an adult with an advanced solid tumor such as melanoma, head and neck, liver or kidney cancer. The CDR3, as DNA: TGTGCCAGCATGAAGGCTTCTGGGGCCAACGTCCTGACTTTC. It codes for CASMKASGANVLTF.